The 18 T cell receptor beta chains below were found in one sample sequenced in a study of T cells after yellow fever vaccination. TCRdb re-called the 5' RACE reads with MiXCR, one entry per CDR3 protein. The sample includes 500,000 to 650,000 distinct CDR3 sequences, roughly 12% of them seen just once. Sample: PBMCs, taken on the day of the yellow fever booster vaccination. Source of these receptors: a man younger than 40 who received the YFV17D yellow fever vaccine.

This clonotype turned up a few times. The gene calls are TRBV10-3 and TRBJ2-3; 7 nucleotides line up with TRBD2. CDR1 is ENHRY, CDR2 SYGVKD, per germline. The CDR3 is 12 residues long. The DNA of the CDR3 is TGTGACCCTAGCGGCCACACAGATACGCAGTATTTT. Translation gives CDPSGHTDTQYF.

This rearrangement joins TRBV12-3 or TRBV12-4 to TRBJ1-6; unclear D gene. The CDR3 contains 12 residues. Between the trimmed V and J ends, which lost 7 bases and 11 bases, there was a span of 12 bases. The CDR3 loop is CASMGYATPLHF. The CDR3 nucleotides read TGTGCCAGCATGGGGTATGCTACACCCCTCCACTTT.

Many counts were recorded for this clonotype. This rearrangement joins TRBV12-3 or TRBV12-4 to TRBJ2-7; TRBD2 is a possible D gene (6 bases). Trimming left V 5 bases short and J 3 bases short, with 11 bases between. CDR3 length: 13 amino acids. Here the CDR3 reads CASSLGGYYEQYF. DNA for the CDR3: TGTGCCAGCAGTCTGGGAGGATACTACGAGCAGTACTTC.

The chain recombines TRBV11-2 with TRBJ2-5; D is possibly TRBD1 (6 bases). V was shortened by 4 bases and J by 3 bases, with 15 bases between the two germline ends. Germline CDR1 reads SGHAT; CDR2 reads FQNNGV. This CDR3 is 15 amino acids long. The CDR3 DNA reads as TGTGCCAGCAGCTCGCCATCGCCAGGGGAAGAGACCCAGTACTTC. This encodes CASSSPSPGEETQYF.

The V call is TRBV6-2 or TRBV6-3, the J call TRBJ2-5; the D gene is possibly TRBD2 (6 bases). The CDR3 is made up of 15 amino acids. V was pared by 1 base and J by 2 bases, with 11 bases between. Germline values: CDR1 MNHEY, CDR2 SVGEGT. The CDR3 coding sequence is TGTGCCAGCAGTTACTTTCGGGAGCTACAAGAGACCCAGTACTTC. It translates to CASSYFRELQETQYF.

The CDR3 DNA is TGTGCCAGCTCACCGACCGCGACCCGATCCTACGAGCAGTACTTC. It specifies CASSPTATRSYEQYF. The rearrangement links TRBV18 to TRBJ2-7; D remains unclear. The CDR3 totals 15 residues. Germline V gene data show CDR1 as KGHSH and CDR2 as LQKENI. V was pared by 3 bases and J by 1 base, with 13 bases between.

This clonotype showed up just a few times. The chain joins TRBV28 to TRBJ2-1; 9 positions agree with TRBD2. The CDR3 totals 16 residues. The J segment lost 3 bases and the V segment lost 4 bases, leaving 7 bases of the junction unmatched. Germline V gives CDR1 MDHEN, CDR2 SYDVKM. The CDR3, as DNA: TGTGCCAGCAGTTCACTTAGCGGGAGTAACTACAATGAGCAGTTCTTC. Amino acid sequence: CASSSLSGSNYNEQFF.

The chain has TRBV20-1 and TRBJ2-3, with 11 bases fitting TRBD2. The CDR3 totals 16 residues. CDR1 and CDR2 (germline): DFQATT, SNEGSKA (reference sequence). Trimming at V came to 5 bases and at J to 4 bases, leaving 11 bases not matched to a gene. The DNA of the CDR3 is TGCAGTGCTCAAGATTCGGGACTAGCGGCCGCAGATACGCAGTATTTT. Translated, it gives CSAQDSGLAAADTQYF.

This chain connects TRBV20-1 to TRBJ2-5, with 12 bases identical to TRBD2. CDR1 is DFQATT and CDR2 is SNEGSKA in the germline V gene (reference sequence). V was pared by 0 bases and J by 5 bases, with 4 bases of the junction left unmatched. This CDR3 has 15 amino acids. Here the CDR3 reads CSARDQLAGGETQYF. As DNA, the CDR3 is TGCAGTGCTAGAGATCAACTAGCGGGAGGCGAGACCCAGTACTTC.

This clonotype was detected only a few times. The J gene is TRBJ2-1, the V gene TRBV29-1; D call uncertain. V lost 0 bases, J lost 0 bases, and 12 bases lay in between. The V gene's germline CDR1 is SQVTM and CDR2 ANQGSEA. CDR3 length: 16 amino acids. This CDR3 reads CSVEDGRASSYNEQFF. The CDR3 nucleotides are TGCAGCGTTGAAGATGGACGGGCGAGCTCCTACAATGAGCAGTTCTTC.

The rearrangement joins TRBV6-1 to TRBJ1-1; possibly TRBD1 for D (6 bases). The CDR3 loop spans 14 amino acids. V gave up 5 bases and J gave up 6 bases, with 16 bases separating them. CDR1 and CDR2 (germline): MNHNS, SASEGT. As DNA, the CDR3 is TGTGCCAGCAGTCCAGGGGATCTGTTGTCTGAAGCTTTCTTT. Its protein product is CASSPGDLLSEAFF.

V is TRBV25-1 and J is TRBJ2-1; D might be TRBD2 (6 bases). The CDR3 is 13 residues long. Germline values: CDR1 MGHDK, CDR2 SYGVNS. Trimming left V 4 bases short and J 6 bases short, with 10 bases between. The CDR3 loop is CASSVGTVNEQFF. The CDR3 DNA reads TGTGCCAGCAGTGTAGGGACTGTCAATGAGCAGTTCTTC. Full variable domain (rest looked up from reference TRBV25-1 and TRBJ2-1): EADIYQTPRYLVIGTGKKITLECSQTMGHDKMYWYQQDPGMELHLIHYSYGVNSTEKGDLSSESTVSRIRTEHFPLTLESARPSHTSQYLCASSVGTVNEQFFGPGTRLTVL.

This clonotype was counted a few times. The rearrangement links TRBV9 to TRBJ2-2, with TRBD2 matching 14 bases. This CDR3 spans 18 amino acids. V was clipped by 4 bases and J by 4 bases; unmatched bases: 9. CDR1 and CDR2 (germline): SGDLS, YYNGEE. CDR3 protein: CASSPRTSGRRGTGELFF. The CDR3, as DNA: TGTGCCAGCAGCCCCCGGACTAGCGGGAGGAGGGGCACCGGGGAGCTGTTTTTT.

This clonotype was seen only a few times. J is TRBJ2-3 and V is TRBV20-1, with 9 bases matching TRBD2. CDR1 DFQATT and CDR2 SNEGSKA come from the germline V gene (reference sequence). CDR3 length: 12 amino acids. V gave up 5 bases and J gave up 12 bases; unmatched junction bases: 9. CDR3 DNA: TGCAGTGCTTTGACCGGGACTAGCTTTCAGTATTTT. Protein product: CSALTGTSFQYF.

V gene TRBV9 combines with J gene TRBJ1-2; D is perhaps TRBD1 (6 bases). CDR1 and CDR2 from the germline V gene are SGDLS and YYNGEE. The CDR3 has 15 residues. V was trimmed by 0 bases and J by 8 bases, leaving 17 bases between them. The CDR3 sequence is CASSVGSTGSLGYTF. The DNA of the CDR3 is TGTGCCAGCAGCGTAGGCTCGACAGGTTCATTAGGCTACACCTTC.

CDR3 nucleotide sequence: TGCGCCAGCTCCGCCAGCGGAGTTGGGAATGAGCAGTTCTTC. As protein: CASSASGVGNEQFF. V usage is TRBV5-1 and J usage is TRBJ2-1, with a tentative D call TRBD2 (5 bases). Germline V gene data show CDR1 as SGHRS and CDR2 as YFSETQ. V lost 7 bases, J lost 7 bases, and 18 bases lay in between. This CDR3 comprises 14 residues.

The gene calls are TRBV7-2 and TRBJ2-7; D tentatively reads TRBD1 or TRBD2 (5 bases each). The germline V gene has CDR1 SGHTA and CDR2 FQGNSA. The V and J ends lost 2 bases and 6 bases respectively, with 11 bases between them. The length of the CDR3 is 13 residues. CDR3 loop: CASSLFEGSEQYF. The CDR3 DNA reads TGTGCCAGCAGCTTATTTGAGGGGTCCGAGCAGTACTTC.

This clonotype occurred many times. The gene calls are TRBV29-1 and TRBJ1-2, with a weak D call TRBD1 (5 bases). V was cut by 4 bases and J by 2 bases, with 8 bases left in between. The germline CDR1 and CDR2 sequences are SQVTM and ANQGSEA. The CDR3 is made up of 12 amino acids. CDR3 coding DNA: TGCAGCGTTGGAAAGGGGAACTATGGCTACACCTTC. Protein sequence: CSVGKGNYGYTF.